This TCR beta chain emerged from a study of blood T cell repertoires in COVID-19. Participants spanned ages about 18 to 95 years and resided in about two dozen US areas. Original processing notes: Estimates of nucleated cell counts were drawn from the amplification of reference gene primers. The method was immunoSEQ multiplex PCR; TCRdb's version includes in-frame clones alone and lacks a portion of them. V and J calls and clone size are as listed in that table; D and trimming were resolved from the DNA. The data hold 350,000 to 400,000 clones, with around 90% observed a single time. The CDR3 runs 15 residues. Deletions cut 1 base from V and 2 bases from J, with 15 bases between. CDR1 SQVTM and CDR2 ANQGSEA come from the germline V gene.

The rearrangement links TRBV29-1 to TRBJ2-7; perhaps TRBD2 as D (7 bases). The sequenced sample consisted of PBMCs or T cells enriched from blood (not recorded which). The receptor was derived from a woman aged 18-29 years who had recovered from COVID-19. The CDR3 sequence is CSVEGARGAAYEQYF. CDR3 DNA sequence: TGCAGCGTTGAAGGGGCACGGGGGGCCGCCTACGAGCAGTACTTC.